A selection of T cell receptor beta chains follows, all from one sample in a study of shared clonotypes between healthy human individuals. Profiling relied on immunoSEQ multiplex PCR, and the TCRdb table lists in-frame clones only, not all of them. The sample consists of about 1 million clones, about 77% of them appearing once. Sequenced material: memory CD4+ T cells sorted from blood. All receptors derive from a man younger than 35 in good health. Both conserved end residues are part of each CDR3. The D gene is left open where the match is weak. Not every row has a clone size; where given, it reads once, few, many or a size class.

V,J,size,D,DNA,CDR3
TRBV7-9,TRBJ2-2,-,-,TGTGCCGGCACGGCGGGAAGTATAGGGACCGGGGAGCTGTTTTTT,CAGTAGSIGTGELFF
TRBV4-3,TRBJ2-1,-,-,TGCGCCAGCAGCCAAGAATCCCAGGGGTACTACAATGAGCAGTTCTTC,CASSQESQGYYNEQFF
TRBV18,TRBJ1-1,-,-,TGTGCCAGCTCACCACCGGTGGGCAGGGCGGGTGAAGCTTTCTTT,CASSPPVGRAGEAFF
TRBV9,TRBJ2-2,-,-,TGTGCCAGCAGCGCCCCAGGGTTCGCCGGGGAGCTGTTTTTT,CASSAPGFAGELFF
TRBV7-8,TRBJ2-5,-,-,TGTGCCAGCAGCTTGTGGGGGGGCTGGGGCTCTGAGACCCAGTACTTC,CASSLWGGWGSETQYF
TRBV11-2,TRBJ2-7,-,-,TGTGCCAGCAGCTCTCTCGTCAGGTACGAGCAGTACTTC,CASSSLVRYEQYF
TRBV6-6,TRBJ2-3,-,TRBD2,TGTGCCAGCAGCATGGGCGGGGGGGGCACAGATACGCAGTATTTT,CASSMGGGGTDTQYF
TRBV5-1,TRBJ2-2,-,-,TGCGCCAGCACTGTTTCCGGCCCGGACACCGGGGAGCTGTTTTTT,CASTVSGPDTGELFF
TRBV5-6,TRBJ2-7,-,TRBD2,TGTGCCAGCAGCTGGTCCGGGACTAGGATGGACGAGCAGTACTTC,CASSWSGTRMDEQYF
TRBV7-9,TRBJ1-4,once,-,TGTGCCAGCAGCCCAGACTGGGGCCTAGGGGAAAAACTGTTTTTT,CASSPDWGLGEKLFF
TRBV9,TRBJ2-7,-,-,TGTGCCAGCAGCCCTACAGTAGGAAGCTACGAGCAGTACTTC,CASSPTVGSYEQYF
TRBV28,TRBJ1-1,-,-,TGTGCCAGCAGTTCGAGCGACACTGAAGCTTTCTTT,CASSSSDTEAFF
TRBV6-6,TRBJ1-1,-,-,TGTGCCAGCAGTTACTCCGGAGGAAACACTGAAGCTTTCTTT,CASSYSGGNTEAFF
TRBV30,TRBJ2-2,-,-,TGTGCCTGGAGTGAGTGGGGGCTGAACACCGGGGAGCTGTTTTTT,CAWSEWGLNTGELFF
TRBV4-1,TRBJ2-7,-,TRBD2,TGCGCCAGCAGCCAAGCACTAGCGGGGGCCTCGAATTCCTACGAGCAGTACTTC,CASSQALAGASNSYEQYF
TRBV7-9,TRBJ1-6,-,-,TGTGCCAGCAGCCCCGGAGACGGGAGCTCCTATAATTCACCCCTCCACTTT,CASSPGDGSSYNSPLHF
TRBV5-6,TRBJ2-6,-,-,TGTGCCAGCAGCAGTTTGGGGAGCTCTGGGGCCAACGTCCTGACTTTC,CASSSLGSSGANVLTF
TRBV5-1,TRBJ2-5,-,TRBD2,TGCGCCAGCAGAGACGGGACTAGCGGGGAGACCCAGTACTTC,CASRDGTSGETQYF
TRBV6-1,TRBJ1-6,-,TRBD1,TGTGCCAGCACCCGACAGGGCTCCTATAATTCACCCCTCCACTTT,CASTRQGSYNSPLHF
TRBV7-2,TRBJ1-1,-,-,TGTGCCAGCAGCTTGGACAGCGTGCGCACTGAAGCTTTCTTT,CASSLDSVRTEAFF
TRBV6-1,TRBJ1-1,once,TRBD1,TGTGCCAGCAGGACAGGGTTGAACACTGAAGCTTTCTTT,CASRTGLNTEAFF
TRBV4-1,TRBJ2-2,few,-,TGCGCCAGCAGCCCGAGATGGGGGAACACCGGGGAGCTGTTTTTT,CASSPRWGNTGELFF
TRBV29-1,TRBJ2-1,-,TRBD1,TGCAGCTCCAGCCTGGGACAGGCCCTCAATGAGCAGTTCTTC,CSSSLGQALNEQFF
TRBV5-1,TRBJ2-1,-,-,TGCGCCAGCAGCTTGGCCTTAGAGATTGAGCAGTTCTTC,CASSLALEIEQFF
TRBV10-2,TRBJ2-1,-,-,TGCGCCAGCAGCCCCCCTCCGCAGGGCAACAATGAGCAGTTCTTC,CASSPPPQGNNEQFF
TRBV20-1,TRBJ2-1,-,-,TGCAGTGCTGTCCACAATGAGCAGTTCTTC,CSAVHNEQFF
TRBV28,TRBJ1-6,-,TRBD1,TGTGCCAGCAGTCCTCCGGGACAGGGTATTAGGACCCTCCACTTT,CASSPPGQGIRTLHF
TRBV5-1,TRBJ1-6,-,-,TGCGCCAGCAGCAGGTACCCCAGCTCCTATAATTCACCCCTCCACTTT,CASSRYPSSYNSPLHF
TRBV5-5,TRBJ1-4,few,-,TGTGCCAGCAGCACGGACGCTAATGAAAAACTGTTTTTT,CASSTDANEKLFF
TRBV11-1,TRBJ2-1,-,TRBD2,TGTGCCAGCAGCTCTTGGTCGTGGCGGGGGGACAATGAGCAGTTCTTC,CASSSWSWRGDNEQFF
TRBV23-1,TRBJ1-2,-,-,TGCGCCAGCACTCAACGAGGGGGAAAAGCCTACACCTTC,CASTQRGGKAYTF
TRBV6-5,TRBJ2-6,once,-,TGTGCCAGCAACCCCTGGGGATCTGGGGCCAACGTCCTGACTTTC,CASNPWGSGANVLTF
TRBV2,TRBJ1-5,-,-,TGTGCCAGCAGGGGGGACACCTGGGGTCAGCCCCAGCATTTT,CASRGDTWGQPQHF
TRBV4-1,TRBJ2-7,-,TRBD2,TGCGCCAGCAGCCAGGGGCGGGGGGTCGTACCCTACGAGCAGTACTTC,CASSQGRGVVPYEQYF
TRBV6-5,TRBJ1-4,-,TRBD1,TGTGCCAGCAGCGAGACCGGGACAGGGTCTGAAAAACTGTTTTTT,CASSETGTGSEKLFF
TRBV19,TRBJ2-1,-,-,TGTGCCAGTAGTATAGGAACCAATGAGCAGTTCTTC,CASSIGTNEQFF
TRBV2,TRBJ2-3,few,TRBD2,TGTGCCAGCAGCAAAGGGACTAGCCCCACAGATACGCAGTATTTT,CASSKGTSPTDTQYF
TRBV5-1,TRBJ1-1,many,TRBD1,TGCGCCAGCAGCCCCGGGACAGGGAAGAACACTGAAGCTTTCTTT,CASSPGTGKNTEAFF
TRBV19,TRBJ1-5,-,TRBD1,TGTGCCAGTAGGAGGACAGGCCGGTGGGACAATCAGCCCCAGCATTTT,CASRRTGRWDNQPQHF
TRBV5-1,TRBJ2-5,-,-,TGCGCCAGCAACGTGGGGGGACAAGAGACCCAGTACTTC,CASNVGGQETQYF
TRBV7-2,TRBJ2-6,-,TRBD1,TGTGCCAGCAGCTTGACAGGGGGCAGTGGGGCCAACGTCCTGACTTTC,CASSLTGGSGANVLTF
TRBV10-3,TRBJ1-6,few,TRBD1,TGTGCCACTCGGGACAGGGATTCACCCCTCCACTTT,CATRDRDSPLHF
TRBV9,TRBJ2-3,-,-,TGTGCCAGCAGCGTAGAGGGAGGGGGACAGGCCACAGATACGCAGTATTTT,CASSVEGGGQATDTQYF
TRBV28,TRBJ1-5,-,-,TGTGCCAGCAGTTTAAAGTCGTGGGCAGTGGATCAGCCCCAGCATTTT,CASSLKSWAVDQPQHF
TRBV5-4,TRBJ1-4,-,-,TGTGCCAGCAGCTTGAAGGCAACTAATGAAAAACTGTTTTTT,CASSLKATNEKLFF
TRBV6-1,TRBJ2-3,-,-,TGTGCCAGCAGTGACCAGCCTTGGGGCACAGATACGCAGTATTTT,CASSDQPWGTDTQYF
TRBV30,TRBJ1-2,-,TRBD1,TGTGCCTGGAGTGTATGGGGGACAGGGTCTGGCTACACCTTC,CAWSVWGTGSGYTF
TRBV18,TRBJ2-2,once,-,TGTGCCAGCTCACCGATGCTCGTCGAGAGGACCGGGGAGCTGTTTTTT,CASSPMLVERTGELFF
TRBV7-2,TRBJ2-3,few,TRBD2,TGTGCCAGCAGCTTGGGGGGGTCAGATACGCAGTATTTT,CASSLGGSDTQYF
TRBV6-6,TRBJ2-7,-,-,TGTGCCAGCAAGACACAATCCTACGAGCAGTACTTC,CASKTQSYEQYF
TRBV11-2,TRBJ1-2,many,-,TGTGCCAGCAGCTTAGCGCAGGGCGGCTATGGCTACACCTTC,CASSLAQGGYGYTF
TRBV27,TRBJ2-7,many,TRBD1,TGTGCCAGCAGCAGAGACAGGGCGGCGAGGTACGAGCAGTACTTC,CASSRDRAARYEQYF
TRBV30,TRBJ1-1,-,-,TGTGCCTGGAGTGCGGGGACCGTGAACACTGAAGCTTTCTTT,CAWSAGTVNTEAFF
TRBV6-1,TRBJ2-5,-,TRBD1,TGTGCCAGCAGCCAACAGGGGTCAAAAGAGACCCAGTACTTC,CASSQQGSKETQYF